The 11 T cell receptor beta chains given below trace back to one sample, sequenced in a study of T cell responses to AZD1222 COVID-19 vaccine. The data were produced by immunoSEQ multiplex PCR, yet TCRdb's version contains in-frame clones alone and is incomplete. The sample carries under 130,000 clones, less than 95% recorded once. The input for sequencing was peripheral blood, taken on day 0 of AZD1222 vaccination. Every receptor here comes from an adult in good health.

V gene TRBV4-3 combines with J gene TRBJ2-1; D might be TRBD1 (5 bases). V was clipped by 1 base and J by 6 bases, with 10 bases between them. Germline V gene data show CDR1 as LGHNA and CDR2 as YSLEER. The CDR3 loop spans 14 amino acids. This chain's CDR3 is CASSQAGRPNEQFF. CDR3 nucleotide sequence: TGCGCCAGCAGCCAAGCAGGGCGGCCCAATGAGCAGTTCTTC.

The V gene is TRBV3-1 (or the pseudogene TRBV3-2), the J gene TRBJ1-1; D remains unclear. Germline-derived CDR1 and CDR2 are LGHDT and YNNKEL (reference sequence). This CDR3 region has 13 residues. V lost 1 base and J lost 10, with 13 bases in between. In DNA, the CDR3 is TGTGCCAGCAGCCAAGTAAACAGATTGGCAGCTTTCTTT. Translation gives CASSQVNRLAAFF.

The chain couples TRBV3-1 (or the pseudogene TRBV3-2) to TRBJ2-2; D is uncertain. Germline V gene data show CDR1 as LGHDT and CDR2 as YNNKEL (reference sequence). Trimming removed 1 base from V and 5 bases from J, with 11 bases in between. The CDR3 is made up of 15 amino acids. Here the CDR3 reads CASSQANQATGELFF. The CDR3 DNA reads TGTGCCAGCAGCCAAGCAAATCAGGCTACCGGGGAGCTGTTTTTT.

The chain links TRBV7-3 to TRBJ1-3; D is ambiguous. This CDR3 contains 13 residues. Trimming took off 0 bases at V and 4 bases at J, with 4 bases between the two ends. Germline CDR1 is SGHTA and CDR2 is FQGTGA. In nucleotides, the CDR3 is TGTGCCAGCAGCTTAACCCTCGGAAACACCATATATTTT. Protein sequence: CASSLTLGNTIYF.

The rearrangement uses TRBV9 and TRBJ2-1; 11 bases align to TRBD2. The J segment lost 5 bases and the V segment lost 0 bases, leaving 1 base of the junction unmatched. Germline CDR1 is SGDLS and CDR2 is YYNGEE. This CDR3 comprises 15 residues. CDR3 coding DNA: TGTGCCAGCAGCGTAGGTAGCGGGGGGGACAATGAGCAGTTCTTC. It yields the protein CASSVGSGGDNEQFF. The variable domain in full, completed from reference TRBV9 and TRBJ2-1, reads DSGVTQTPKHLITATGQRVTLRCSPRSGDLSVYWYQQSLDQGLQFLIQYYNGEERAKGNILERFSAQQFPDLHSELNLSSLELGDSALYFCASSVGSGGDNEQFFGPGTRLTVL.

In this sample, this clone turned up a few times. The genes are TRBV11-3 and TRBJ2-1; the D gene is possibly TRBD1 (5 bases). CDR1 and CDR2 (germline): SGHNT, YENEEA. The CDR3 is made up of 18 amino acids. Trimming stripped 0 bases from V and 0 bases from J, with 15 bases between. The CDR3 protein is CASSLDQAGSSSYNEQFF. The CDR3 bases are TGTGCCAGCAGCTTAGATCAGGCAGGGTCTAGCTCCTACAATGAGCAGTTCTTC.

In the case of this clone: The same CDR3 arises from other DNA sequences in this sample as well. The rearrangement uses TRBV18 and TRBJ1-1; no clear D gene. V was clipped by 1 base and J by 3 bases, with 6 bases between them. This CDR3 has 13 residues. CDR1 is KGHSH, CDR2 LQKENI, per germline. The chain's CDR3 is CASSPQWDTEAFF. CDR3 sequence (DNA): TGTGCCAGCTCACCACAGTGGGACACTGAAGCTTTCTTT.

The V and J genes are TRBV6-6 and TRBJ1-1; 8 bases map to TRBD1. This CDR3 contains 14 residues. After removal of 6 bases from V and 5 bases from J, the junction contained 8 bases not matched to a gene. The V gene's germline CDR1 is MNHNY and CDR2 SVGAGI (reference sequence). The DNA of the CDR3 is TGTGCCAGCAGCGGATCTACAGGGGGTACTGAAGCTTTCTTT. Protein: CASSGSTGGTEAFF.

A single count supports this clone. The chain is built from TRBV11-2 and TRBJ1-1; TRBD1 is a possible D gene (5 bases). V was trimmed by 6 bases and J by 6 bases, leaving 11 bases between them. This CDR3 is built from 12 residues. Germline values: CDR1 SGHAT, CDR2 FQNNGV. The CDR3 DNA sequence: TGTGCCAGCAGGCCCTTGGGGGCTGAAGCTTTCTTT. It is translated as CASRPLGAEAFF.

The V and J genes are TRBV18 and TRBJ1-5, with D maybe TRBD1 (5 bases). The CDR3 extends over 14 amino acids. V was trimmed by 3 bases and J by 3 bases, leaving 9 bases between them. Germline V CDR1 and CDR2: KGHSH, LQKENI. CDR3 nucleotide sequence: TGTGCCAGCTCACCCCAGACAGACAATCAGCCCCAGCATTTT. Translation gives CASSPQTDNQPQHF.

This chain connects TRBV15 to TRBJ1-4, with D maybe TRBD1 (6 bases). The CDR3 loop spans 16 amino acids. Germline CDR1 reads LNHNV; CDR2 reads YYDKDF (reference sequence). Trimming took 2 bases from V and 4 from J, leaving 14 bases between them. CDR3 sequence (DNA): TGTGCCACCAGCAGACCCGGGGGCAGGGGTAATGAAAAACTGTTTTTT. Its protein product is CATSRPGGRGNEKLFF.